Listed here is a single T cell receptor (beta chain). The CDR3 totals 15 residues. The germline V gene encodes CDR1 SNHLY and CDR2 FYNNEI. Trimming shortened V by 8 bases and J by 0 bases, and 11 bases separated the two germline ends. These data come from a study of cytotoxic CD8 clonotypes in ibrutinib-treated CLL. Method: immunoSEQ multiplex PCR; TCRdb's copy keeps in-frame clones and lacks some. The table lists some 85,000 clones, more than 70% of them singletons. The sample here was PBMCs, taken after 24 months of ibrutinib treatment. This TCR came from a human donor with chronic lymphocytic leukemia. The V call is TRBV2, the J call TRBJ1-6; the D gene is possibly TRBD1 (6 bases). Written as DNA, the CDR3 is TGTGCCAGCGGACAAGGGGGCTCCTATAATTCACCCCTCCACTTT. Protein product: CASGQGGSYNSPLHF.